Sequencing of this TCR beta chain was carried out in a study of blood T cells in healthy people across ages. Total RNA extracted from each sample amounted to at least 6 micrograms. Study-wide results and limits: When one million T cells were used, diversity estimates were thought to be underestimates. Long-lived and aged donors differed, with more naive CD4+ cells and higher diversity in the long-lived.

Primed by a sample-barcoded 5' primer and a J-beta primer mix, a second PCR proceeded for roughly 7 to 12 cycles. From the 5' RACE reads, TCRdb called clonotypes with MiXCR, one entry per CDR3 protein. The sample includes about 1.4 million distinct CDR3 sequences, around 55% of them seen just once. Germline V lookup: CDR1 SGHKS, CDR2 YYEKEE (reference sequence). V lost 7 bases to trimming and J lost 2 bases, with 14 bases between them. The CDR3 sequence is 14 residues long. Concerning this clonotype itself: Antigen unknown.

Sequencing used blood. The source of this sequence is a man between 18 and 35 years old in good health. The chain has TRBV5-5 and TRBJ2-3; D remains unclear. CDR3 region: CASGQPQVTDTQYF. DNA for the CDR3: TGTGCCAGCGGCCAACCGCAGGTCACAGATACGCAGTATTTT.